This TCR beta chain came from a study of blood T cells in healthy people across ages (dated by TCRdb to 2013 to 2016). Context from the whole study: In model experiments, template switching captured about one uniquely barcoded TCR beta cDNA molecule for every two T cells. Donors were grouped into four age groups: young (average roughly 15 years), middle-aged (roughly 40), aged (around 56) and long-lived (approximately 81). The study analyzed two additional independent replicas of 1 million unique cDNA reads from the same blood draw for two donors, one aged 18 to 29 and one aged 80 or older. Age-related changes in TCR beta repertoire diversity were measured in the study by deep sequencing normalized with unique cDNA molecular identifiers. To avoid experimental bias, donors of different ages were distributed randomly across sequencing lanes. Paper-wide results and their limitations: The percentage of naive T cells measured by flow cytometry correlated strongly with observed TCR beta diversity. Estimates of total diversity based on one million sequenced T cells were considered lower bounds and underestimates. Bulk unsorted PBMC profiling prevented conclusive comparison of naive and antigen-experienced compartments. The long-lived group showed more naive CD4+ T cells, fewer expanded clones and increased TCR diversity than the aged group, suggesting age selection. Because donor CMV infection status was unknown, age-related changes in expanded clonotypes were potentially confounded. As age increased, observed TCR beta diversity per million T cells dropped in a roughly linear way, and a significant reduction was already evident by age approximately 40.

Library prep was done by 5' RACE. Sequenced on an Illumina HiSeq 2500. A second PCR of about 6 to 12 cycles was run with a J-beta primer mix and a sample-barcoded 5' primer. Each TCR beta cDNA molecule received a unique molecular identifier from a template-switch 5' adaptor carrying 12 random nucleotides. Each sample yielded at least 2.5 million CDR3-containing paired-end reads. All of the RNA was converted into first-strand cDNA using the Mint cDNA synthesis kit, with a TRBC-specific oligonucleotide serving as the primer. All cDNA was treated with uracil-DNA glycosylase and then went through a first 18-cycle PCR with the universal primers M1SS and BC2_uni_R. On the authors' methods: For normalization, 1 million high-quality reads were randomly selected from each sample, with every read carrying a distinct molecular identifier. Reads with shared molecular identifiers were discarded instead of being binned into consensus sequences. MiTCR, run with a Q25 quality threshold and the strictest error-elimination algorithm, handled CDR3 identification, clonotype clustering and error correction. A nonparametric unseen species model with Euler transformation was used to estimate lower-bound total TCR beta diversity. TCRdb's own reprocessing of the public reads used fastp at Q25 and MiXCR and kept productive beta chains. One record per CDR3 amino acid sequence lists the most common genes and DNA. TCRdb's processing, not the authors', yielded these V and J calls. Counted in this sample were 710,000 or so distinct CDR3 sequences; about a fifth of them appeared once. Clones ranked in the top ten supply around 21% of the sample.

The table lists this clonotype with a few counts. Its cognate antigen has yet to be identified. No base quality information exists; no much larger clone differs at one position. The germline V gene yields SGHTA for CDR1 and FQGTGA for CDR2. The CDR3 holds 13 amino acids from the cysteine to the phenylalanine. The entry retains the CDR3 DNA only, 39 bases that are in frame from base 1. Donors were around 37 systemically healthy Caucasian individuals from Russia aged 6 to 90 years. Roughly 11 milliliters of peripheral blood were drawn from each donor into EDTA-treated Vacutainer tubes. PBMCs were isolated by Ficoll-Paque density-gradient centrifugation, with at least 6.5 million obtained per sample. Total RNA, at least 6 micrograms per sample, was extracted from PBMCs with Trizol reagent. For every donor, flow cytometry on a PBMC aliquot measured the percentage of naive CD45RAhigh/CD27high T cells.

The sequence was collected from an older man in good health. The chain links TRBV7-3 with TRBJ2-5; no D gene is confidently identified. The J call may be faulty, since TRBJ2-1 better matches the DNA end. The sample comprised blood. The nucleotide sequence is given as TGTGCCAGCAGCTTATCTTCCGCCAATGAGCAGTTCTTC. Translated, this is CASSLSSANEQFF.